The 9 T cell receptor beta chains reported below all come from one sample, sequenced in a study of T cells in localized non-small cell lung cancer. Only in-frame clones appear in the TCRdb table, and some are missing; sequencing was by immunoSEQ multiplex PCR. The sample includes about 1,200 clones, roughly a third seen only once; the top ten take around a tenth. The sample was lung tumor tissue, taken before any cancer treatment. These receptors all stem from a male donor at least 60 years old with stage I lung adenocarcinoma.

The rearrangement uses TRBV18 and TRBJ1-5; 9 bases line up with TRBD1. CDR3 length equals 16 residues. Germline V gene data show CDR1 as KGHSH and CDR2 as LQKENI. V trimming: 6 bases; J trimming: 2 bases; junction bases outside the gene matches: 8. CDR3 nucleotide sequence: TGTGCCAGCTCCCGACAGGGGGGTTTCGGCAATCAGCCCCAGCATTTT. The encoded protein is CASSRQGGFGNQPQHF.

The V and J genes are TRBV19 and TRBJ1-4; 9 bases are shared with TRBD1. This CDR3 region has 16 residues. The V segment lost 3 bases and the J segment 8 bases; nucleotides outside the gene matches: 10. Germline V gives CDR1 LNHDA, CDR2 SQIVND (reference sequence). This chain's CDR3 is CASSIQGQGLLEKLFF. The CDR3 coding sequence is TGTGCCAGTAGTATCCAGGGACAGGGACTTTTGGAAAAACTGTTTTTT.

The V call is TRBV6-8, the J call TRBJ2-7; 10 positions agree with TRBD1. The ends lost 5 bases at V and 3 bases at J; junction bases unmatched: 1. Germline lookup yields CDR1 MNHGY and CDR2 SAAAGT. The CDR3 runs to 13 residues. This CDR3 reads CASSRDRGYEQYF. CDR3 sequence (DNA): TGTGCCAGCAGTCGGGACAGGGGCTACGAGCAGTACTTC.

On this clone: A junction end diverges from the germline sequence, so it may reflect a read error. This chain links TRBV6-8 with TRBJ2-7; possible D gene TRBD2, 7 bases. The CDR3 totals 15 residues. Germline CDR1 reads MNHGY; CDR2 reads SAAAGT. CDR3 loop: CAISRGGVSSYEQYF. CDR3 nucleotide sequence: TGTGCCATCAGTAGAGGGGGGGTTTCGTCCTACGAGCAGTACTTC.

The CDR3 region is CASSKDSYEQYF. The CDR3 DNA follows: TGTGCCAGCTCAAAAGACTCCTACGAGCAGTACTTC. This chain links TRBV18 with TRBJ2-7; D uncertain. The CDR3 has 12 residues. Germline V lookup: CDR1 KGHSH, CDR2 LQKENI. V was shortened by 5 bases and J by 0 bases, with 5 bases between the two germline ends.

In its sample, this clone was seen once. V usage is TRBV19 and J usage is TRBJ1-1; no clear D gene. CDR3 length: 14 residues. Trimming took 10 bases from V and 1 from J, leaving 16 bases between them. Looked up from germline, CDR1 is LNHDA and CDR2 is SQIVND (reference sequence). CDR3 sequence (DNA): TGTGCCACTCTTAACATTCGGGGGAACACTGAAGCTTTCTTT. Its protein product is CATLNIRGNTEAFF.

The CDR3 loop is CASSLRTSEAFF. The CDR3 coding sequence is TGTGCCAGCAGTTTACGGACAAGTGAAGCTTTCTTT. The chain combines TRBV28 with TRBJ1-1; D perhaps matches TRBD1 (5 bases). The germline V gene encodes CDR1 MDHEN and CDR2 SYDVKM. The CDR3 consists of 12 residues. V lost 2 bases to trimming and J lost 7 bases, with 8 bases between them. The variable domain in full, with the rest retrieved from reference TRBV28 and TRBJ1-1, is DVKVTQSSRYLVKRTGEKVFLECVQDMDHENMFWYRQDPGLGLRLIYFSYDVKMKEKGDIPEGYSVSREKKERFSLILESASTNQTSMYLCASSLRTSEAFFGQGTRLTVV.

This clone was counted between two and nine times. V usage is TRBV11-3 and J usage is TRBJ1-1, with TRBD1 matching over 7 bases. Germline CDR1 and CDR2: SGHNT and YENEEA. The CDR3 loop spans 15 amino acids. V gave up 3 bases and J gave up 1 base; unmatched junction bases: 5. The CDR3 protein is CASSFRGGPNTEAFF. The CDR3 nucleotides read TGTGCCAGCAGCTTTAGAGGGGGCCCGAACACTGAAGCTTTCTTT.

This clone was counted a few times. The rearrangement links TRBV28 to TRBJ1-6, with D uncertain. Germline V CDR1 and CDR2: MDHEN, SYDVKM. Trimming removed 7 bases from V and 7 bases from J, with 8 bases in between. The CDR3 sequence is 12 residues long. The CDR3 loop reads CASTSGNSPLHF. As DNA, the CDR3 is TGTGCCAGCACCAGTGGGAATTCACCCCTCCACTTT.